This entry describes one TCR beta chain. The data are from a study of blood T cell repertoires in COVID-19. As for the study in general: Some COVID-19 samples were acute and others convalescent; all came from the United States, Italy and Spain. In each case, the material was cDNA or gDNA derived from T cells, B-cell-depleted T cells, or PBMCs.

Authors' analysis steps: Amplification of reference gene primers was used by the study to estimate nucleated cell counts. Repertoires were generated with immunoSEQ multiplex PCR, while TCRdb's copy carries only in-frame clones and drops some. V, J and clone size are those of that table, while D and trimming were read from the DNA. The sample has roughly 100,000 clones, around nine tenths seen once. This CDR3 is built from 15 residues. The germline V and J ends were trimmed by 5 bases and 9 bases, with 25 bases remaining between them. Germline values: CDR1 GTSNPN, CDR2 SVGIG (reference sequence). Source material: peripheral blood. The rearrangement links TRBV30 to TRBJ1-1; the D gene is possibly TRBD1 (6 bases). The source of this sequence is a woman between 45 and 60 years old in a cohort sampled during active COVID-19. The CDR3 DNA follows: TGTGCCTGGGTTTACAAGGCGACAGGATGGGGGAAAGCTTTCTTT. This gives the protein CAWVYKATGWGKAFF.